The following is a T cell receptor (beta chain) sequence with its context. Deep was the level at which the assay was run. This table comes from immunoSEQ multiplex PCR, and its TCRdb copy is limited to in-frame clones, with some not included. In the table there are over a million clones, approximately 98.5% of which are singletons. The sample originates from a study of shared clonotypes between healthy human individuals. The ends were cut back, 0 bases at V and 7 bases at J, with 13 bases in the middle. The V gene's germline CDR1 is SGHVS and CDR2 FQNEAQ. This CDR3 contains 15 residues. This chain connects TRBV7-8 to TRBJ2-1; D is perhaps TRBD1 or TRBD2 (7 bases each). The specimen was naive CD4+ T cells sorted from blood. Subset specified: CD45RA+ positively selected. The origin of this receptor is a man aged 30 to 39 in good health. The CDR3 sequence: CASSLAFRGGNEQFF. CDR3 DNA: TGTGCCAGCAGCTTAGCGTTCAGGGGGGGAAATGAGCAGTTCTTC.